Detailed here is one T cell receptor beta chain. Its antigen remains unknown. The entry originates in a study of cytomegalovirus exposure and HLA in healthy donors. Repertoires were generated with immunoSEQ multiplex PCR, while TCRdb's copy carries only in-frame clones and drops some. The sample shows about 180,000 clones, about 89% of them seen only once. Notes on the study in general: Cytomegalovirus-associated TCR beta chains were listed, numbering some 170.

V gave up 5 bases and J gave up 3 bases, with 14 bases separating them. CDR3 length: 14 residues. CDR1 and CDR2 (germline): SGHVS, FNYEAQ. It was the approximately 130-subject validation cohort, separate from the approximately 700-subject first cohort, to which the donors belonged. The clonotype comes from a man between 18 and 35 years old in good health and CMV-seropositive. The sequenced material came from PBMCs. J is TRBJ2-7 and V is TRBV7-6; D perhaps matches TRBD1 (6 bases). The CDR3 region has the DNA TGTGCCAGCAGCCCTCCGGACAGAAACTACGAGCAGTACTTC. The encoded protein is CASSPPDRNYEQYF. Based on the CDR3 plus reference TRBV7-6 and TRBJ2-7, the full variable domain is GAGVSQSPRYKVTKRGQDVALRCDPISGHVSLYWYRQALGQGPEFLTYFNYEAQQDKSGLPNDRFSAERPEGSISTLTIQRTEQRDSAMYRCASSPPDRNYEQYFGPGTRLTVT.